One sample yielded the 12 T cell receptor beta chains listed below, sequenced in a study of blood T cell repertoires in COVID-19. This table comes from immunoSEQ multiplex PCR, and its TCRdb copy is limited to in-frame clones, with some not included. Of 400,000 to 550,000 clones in the sample, 87% were seen once. The specimen was PBMCs or T cells enriched from blood (not recorded which). The receptors stem from a woman aged 18 to 35 with acute COVID-19.

The rearrangement joins TRBV7-2 to TRBJ2-1; 13 nucleotides line up with TRBD2. There are 16 residues in the CDR3. J lost 10 bases, V lost 4 bases, and 10 bases had no gene match. From germline, CDR1 is SGHTA and CDR2 FQGNSA. The CDR3 DNA reads as TGTGCCAGCAGCTACTGGGGACTAGCGGGATCTCGCGAGCAGTTCTTC. It specifies CASSYWGLAGSREQFF.

As regards this clone: The germline gene is not matched at one end of the junction; a read error may be the cause. This chain joins TRBV4-2 and TRBJ1-2; D ambiguous. The germline CDR1 and CDR2 sequences are LGHNA and YNFKEQ. This CDR3 is 15 amino acids long. This CDR3 reads CASSKEREGSYGYTF. The CDR3 DNA follows: TGTGCCAGCAGCAAAGAGAGAGAGGGATCCTATGGCTACACCTTC.

V is TRBV19 and J is TRBJ2-7; a possible D gene is TRBD1 (5 bases). V lost 3 bases, J lost 2 bases, and 14 bases lay in between. The CDR3 extends over 15 amino acids. The germline CDR1 and CDR2 sequences are LNHDA and SQIVND (reference sequence). CDR3 protein: CASSIKSGNAYEQYF. Written as DNA, the CDR3 is TGTGCCAGTAGTATTAAGTCAGGGAATGCCTACGAGCAGTACTTC.

The chain uses TRBV4-2 and TRBJ2-5; tentatively, D is TRBD2 (5 bases). V lost 2 bases to trimming and J lost 2 bases, with 12 bases between them. There are 15 residues in the CDR3. Germline V lookup: CDR1 LGHNA, CDR2 YNFKEQ. CDR3 sequence (DNA): TGTGCCAGCAGCCAAACTACGGGGAATCAAGAGACCCAGTACTTC. Its translation is CASSQTTGNQETQYF.

This chain uses TRBV6-2 or TRBV6-3 with TRBJ2-2; TRBD2 is a possible D gene (6 bases). This CDR3 is 16 amino acids long. Looked up from germline, CDR1 is MNHEY and CDR2 is SVGEGT. Trimming cost V 4 bases and J 7 bases, with 19 bases left between them. The CDR3 DNA reads as TGTGCCAGCAGTTCGGCGGGACCCTGGTTCGTCGGGGAGCTGTTTTTT. This translates into CASSSAGPWFVGELFF.

This sequence joins TRBV7-9 and TRBJ1-2, with 8 bases matching TRBD1. Germline V gene sequence: CDR1 SEHNR, CDR2 FQNEAQ (reference sequence). J lost 6 bases, V lost 5 bases, and 14 bases had no gene match. The CDR3 totals 16 residues. CDR3 in DNA: TGTGCCAGCAGCCTCAAGGACTACCCAGGGGGCGATGGCTACACCTTC. Its translation: CASSLKDYPGGDGYTF.

This chain's CDR3 is CASSLPRGSTEAFF. CDR3 coding DNA: TGTGCCAGCAGTTTGCCCCGGGGTAGCACTGAAGCTTTCTTT. The chain recombines TRBV28 with TRBJ1-1, with D hard to call. V lost 3 bases and J lost 4, with 12 bases in between. The CDR3 extends over 14 amino acids. Germline assignment: CDR1 MDHEN and CDR2 SYDVKM.

The chain employs TRBV10-3 and TRBJ1-5; 8 nucleotides align to TRBD1. CDR1 is ENHRY, CDR2 SYGVKD, per germline. Trimming took 6 bases from V and 5 from J; bases not matched to a gene: 3. This CDR3 region has 13 residues. The CDR3 is CAISQGADQPQHF. The CDR3 DNA is TGTGCCATCAGCCAGGGGGCGGATCAGCCCCAGCATTTT.

The chain employs TRBV5-4 and TRBJ2-7, with D tentatively TRBD1 (5 bases). The ends were cut back, 0 bases at V and 4 bases at J, with 14 bases in the middle. Germline CDR1 is SGHNT and CDR2 is YYREEE (reference sequence). The length of the CDR3 is 15 residues. Written as DNA, the CDR3 is TGTGCCAGCAGCTTGGGGCAGGGTAGTGCGTACGAGCAGTACTTC. Its protein is CASSLGQGSAYEQYF.

In regard to this clone: An end of the junction does not agree with germline; a read error may underlie this. The gene calls are TRBV7-2 and TRBJ1-2; D might be TRBD1 (5 bases). Germline CDR1 and CDR2: SGHTA and FQGNSA. The CDR3 totals 13 residues. CDR3 sequence: CASSLATGVGYTF. The CDR3 bases are TGTGCCAGCAGCCTAGCTACGGGGGTCGGCTACACCTTC. Full variable domain (remainder filled in from reference TRBV7-2 and TRBJ1-2): GAGVSQSPSNKVTEKGKDVELRCDPISGHTALYWYRQSLGQGLEFLIYFQGNSAPDKSGLPSDRFSAERTGGSVSTLTIQRTQQEDSAVYLCASSLATGVGYTFGSGTRLTVV.

The chain has TRBV9 and TRBJ1-3; 7 bases match TRBD1. Germline V gene lookup returns CDR1 SGDLS and CDR2 YYNGEE. Trimming cost V 2 bases and J 0 bases; bases outside gene matches: 8. This CDR3 comprises 17 residues. CDR3 DNA: TGTGCCAGCAGCGTTGCCGTACAGGGGTACTCTGGAAACACCATATATTTT. It yields the protein CASSVAVQGYSGNTIYF.

The J gene is TRBJ1-2, the V gene TRBV4-1, with D possibly matching TRBD1 (6 bases). The CDR3 is 15 amino acids. The V and J ends lost 3 bases and 7 bases respectively, with 18 bases between them. CDR1 and CDR2 (germline): MGHRA, YSYEKL. CDR3 DNA: TGCGCCAGCAGCCACGCCCTACGGGGGGCAGGTGGCTACACCTTC. Its protein product is CASSHALRGAGGYTF.